These T cell receptor beta chains were read from a single sample in a study of graft-versus-host responses after intestinal transplantation. These receptors lack a known antigen. The protocol was immunoSEQ multiplex PCR, while the TCRdb copy is restricted to in-frame clones and leaves out a portion. The table records about 90,000 clones, over 85% of them present only once. This material consisted of unstimulated CD8+ T cells sorted from spleen or lymph node cells, taken before transplant. The origin of the receptors is a human donor who was the organ donor for an intestinal transplant. The CDR3 runs from the conserved cysteine through the conserved F or W.

V	J	CDR3
TRBV4-1	TRBJ2-1	CASSQDTGVQQFF
TRBV7-2	TRBJ1-1	CASSYSLLVRNTEAFF
TRBV13	TRBJ2-2	CASSPIGHLNTGELFF
TRBV19	TRBJ1-3	CASSPGGVSGNTIYF
TRBV10-3	TRBJ1-2	CAIRGRVAGGYTF
TRBV7-9	TRBJ2-7	CATRDSYTMHEQYF
TRBV5-1	TRBJ1-2	CASSLAGGEDGYTF
TRBV4-1	TRBJ2-5	CASSLGTSGKETQYF
TRBV10-3	TRBJ1-2	CAISDRDRPHYGYTF
TRBV4-1	TRBJ1-1	CASSQENVWAEAFF